This T cell receptor (beta chain) was profiled in a study of blood T cell repertoires in COVID-19. CDR1 and CDR2 from the germline V gene are MNHNS and SASEGT. The CDR3 is 14 residues long. With V trimmed by 10 bases and J by 5 bases, 10 bases remained unmatched. Data came from immunoSEQ multiplex PCR; TCRdb stores just in-frame clones and leaves some out. The profile shows about 35,000 clones, roughly 80% of them singletons. This chain links TRBV6-1 with TRBJ1-4, with TRBD1 matching 7 bases. This TCR derives from a man aged 45 to 65 with acute or convalescent COVID-19. The material sequenced was peripheral blood. The DNA for the CDR3 is TGTGCCACCCGAGAGGGGGCGCGGAATGAAAAACTGTTTTTT. It yields the protein CATREGARNEKLFF.